The sequence of this T cell receptor beta chain was determined in a study of regulatory T cells in long-lasting Graves disease. Building of the TCR beta libraries involved iRepertoire HTBI primers and Arm-PCR of CDR3 regions. TCRdb reanalysed the multiplex PCR reads using MiXCR and keeps one entry per CDR3 protein. The table lists approximately 500,000 distinct CDR3 sequences, 20% to 25% of them singletons, with around 7% in the top ten. Germline CDR1 is MDHEN and CDR2 is SYDVKM. The CDR3 length is 15 residues. The ends lost 5 bases at V and 3 bases at J; junction bases unmatched: 6. In this sample, this clonotype turned up many times. The time point: persistent/refractory GD, antithyroid drugs over 5 years with positive TRAb. PBMCs provided the RNA from which the TCR library was made.

The sequence was obtained from a female donor with Graves disease. The material sequenced was peripheral blood mononuclear cells (PBMCs), taken when the disease was refractory, from a patient treated with antithyroid drugs. The chain links TRBV28 to TRBJ1-3, with TRBD1 identical over 8 bases. The CDR3 coding sequence is TGTGCCAGCAGTCACCACGACAGGGGTGGAAACACCATATATTTT. It translates to CASSHHDRGGNTIYF.